This T cell receptor (beta chain) was obtained from a study of blood T cell repertoires in COVID-19. Study at large: The United States, Italy and Spain provided the acute and convalescent COVID-19 samples. Nucleic acid was either cDNA or gDNA, and it came from T cells, B-cell-depleted T cells, or PBMCs.

Only in-frame clones appear in the TCRdb table, and some are missing; sequencing was by immunoSEQ multiplex PCR. The sample yields tens of thousands of clones, 82% seen once. V lost 0 bases and J lost 0, with 10 bases in between. CDR3 size: 15 residues. Germline V gives CDR1 SGDLS, CDR2 YYNGEE. This clone was observed a handful of times. Specimen: peripheral blood. V and J are TRBV9 and TRBJ2-7; D might be TRBD1 (6 bases). The source of this sequence is a woman of 80 years or more with acute or convalescent COVID-19. The CDR3 DNA reads as TGTGCCAGCAGCGTAGGGGGACATGCCTCCTACGAGCAGTACTTC. This translates into CASSVGGHASYEQYF.